This section outlines one T cell receptor beta chain sequence together with its context. Its antigen specificity is not known. No base quality information exists; no much larger clone differs at one position. CDR1 is given as KGHSH and CDR2 as LQKENI, both from the germline V gene. The CDR3, from cysteine to phenylalanine, totals 14 residues. The kept DNA is CDR3 alone, 42 bases in frame from the first base. The junction shows trimming of 5 bases on V and 6 bases on J, plus 17 bases between the germline ends. The treatment or condition tag for this specimen amounts to: allogeneic hematopoietic cell transplantation with graft depleted of TCRalphabeta T cells and CD19 B cells. Transplant recipients were children who received TCRalphabeta/CD19-depleted allogeneic hematopoietic cell grafts. This entry is derived from a study of T-cell reconstitution after alpha-beta-depleted transplantation in children (dated by TCRdb to 2016 to 2018). Background on the whole study: The study quantitatively tracked T-cell immune reconstitution after TCRalphabeta/CD19-depleted allogeneic hematopoietic cell transplantation in children using TCR repertoire profiling.

The paper as a whole reports these results and caveats: Apparently early alphabetaT-cell count recovery about two months after transplant reportedly relied on only several hundred rapidly expanded clones derived from non-depleted graft cells. The frequencies of hyperexpanded clones fell over the following months, and after one year, T-cell counts and TCRbeta diversity were mostly attributed to newly produced T cells. In some patients, high TCRbeta diversity at day 60 was attributed to recipient T cells and intrathymic progenitors that had survived conditioning.

The receptor library was made with PCR. Sequenced using an Illumina HiSeq 2500. TCR libraries were prepared with molecular barcoding, using unique molecular identifiers to normalize TCRbeta repertoire quantification. TCRdb trimmed public reads at Q25 via fastp, called clones via MiXCR and kept in-frame beta chains. Each entry merges the rows of one CDR3 protein and shows their most common DNA and genes. For this sample there are under 850,000 distinct CDR3 sequences; under 15% appear just once. 0.79% of the sample goes to the ten largest clones. Sample: PBMCs, taken before TCRalphabeta/CD19-depleted stem cell transplant. This sequence was found in a girl aged 2-10 years with congenital amegakaryocytic thrombocytopenia, due to receive a stem cell transplant. This chain is built from TRBV18 and TRBJ2-7; TRBD2 could be the D gene, as 6 bases match. The CDR3 corresponds to CASSDGTFEVEQYF. The DNA is TGTGCCAGCTCAGACGGGACTTTCGAGGTCGAGCAGTACTTC.